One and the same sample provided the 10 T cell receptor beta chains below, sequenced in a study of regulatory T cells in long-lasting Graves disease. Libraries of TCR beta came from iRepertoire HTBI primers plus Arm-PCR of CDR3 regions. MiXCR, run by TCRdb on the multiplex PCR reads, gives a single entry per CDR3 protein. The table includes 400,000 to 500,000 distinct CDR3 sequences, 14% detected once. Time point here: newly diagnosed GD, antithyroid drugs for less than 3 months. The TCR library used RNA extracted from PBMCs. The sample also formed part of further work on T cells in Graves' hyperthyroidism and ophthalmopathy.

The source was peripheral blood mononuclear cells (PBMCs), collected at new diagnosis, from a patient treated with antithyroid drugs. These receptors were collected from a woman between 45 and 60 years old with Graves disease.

CDR3 bases: TGTGCCTGGAGTCTCGGTTCCTCTGGAAACACCATATATTTT. It yields the protein CAWSLGSSGNTIYF. The chain joins TRBV30 to TRBJ1-3; D is uncertain. Between the trimmed V and J ends, which lost 2 bases and 0 bases, there was a span of 8 bases. This CDR3 has 14 residues. CDR1 GTSNPN and CDR2 SVGIG come from the germline V gene (reference sequence).

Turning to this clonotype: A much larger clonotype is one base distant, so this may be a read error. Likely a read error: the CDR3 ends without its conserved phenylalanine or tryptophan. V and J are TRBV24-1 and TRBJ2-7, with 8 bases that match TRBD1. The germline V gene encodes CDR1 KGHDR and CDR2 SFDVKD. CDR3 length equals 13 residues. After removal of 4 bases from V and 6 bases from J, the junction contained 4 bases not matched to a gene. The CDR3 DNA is TGTGCCACCAGTGAACAAGGGACAGGCGAGCAGTACTCC. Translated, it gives CATSEQGTGEQYS.

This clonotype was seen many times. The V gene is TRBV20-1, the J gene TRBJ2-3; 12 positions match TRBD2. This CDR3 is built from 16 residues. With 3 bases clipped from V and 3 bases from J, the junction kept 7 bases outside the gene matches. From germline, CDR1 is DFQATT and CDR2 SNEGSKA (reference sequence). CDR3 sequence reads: CSASPSGRASTDTQYF. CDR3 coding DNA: TGCAGTGCTAGCCCTAGCGGGAGGGCCAGTACAGATACGCAGTATTTT.

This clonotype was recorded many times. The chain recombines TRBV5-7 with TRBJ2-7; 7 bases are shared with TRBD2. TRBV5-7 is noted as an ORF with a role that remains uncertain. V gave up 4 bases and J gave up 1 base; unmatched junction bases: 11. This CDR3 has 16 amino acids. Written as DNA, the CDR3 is TGTGCCAGCAGCCCCATGACTAGCCGAAAGTCCTACGAGCAGTACTTC. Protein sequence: CASSPMTSRKSYEQYF.

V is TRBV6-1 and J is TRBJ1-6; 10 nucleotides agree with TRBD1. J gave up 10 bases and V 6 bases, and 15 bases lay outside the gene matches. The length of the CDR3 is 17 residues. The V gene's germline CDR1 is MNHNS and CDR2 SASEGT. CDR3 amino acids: CASRDEQDRGLGSPLHF. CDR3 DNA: TGTGCCAGCAGGGATGAACAAGACAGGGGGCTGGGGTCACCCCTCCACTTT.

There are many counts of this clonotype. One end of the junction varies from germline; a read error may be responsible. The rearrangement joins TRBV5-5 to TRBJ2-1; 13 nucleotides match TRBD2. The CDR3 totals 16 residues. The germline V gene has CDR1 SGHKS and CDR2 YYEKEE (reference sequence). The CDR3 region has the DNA TGCGCCAGCAGGCCGACTAGCGGGAGGTCCTACAATGAGCAGTTCTTC. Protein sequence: CASRPTSGRSYNEQFF. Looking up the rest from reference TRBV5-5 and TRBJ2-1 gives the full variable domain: DAGVTQSPTHLIKTRGQQVTLRCSPISGHKSVSWYQQVLGQGPQFIFQYYEKEERGRGNFPDRFSARQFPNYSSELNVNALLLGDSALYLCASRPTSGRSYNEQFFGPGTRLTVL.

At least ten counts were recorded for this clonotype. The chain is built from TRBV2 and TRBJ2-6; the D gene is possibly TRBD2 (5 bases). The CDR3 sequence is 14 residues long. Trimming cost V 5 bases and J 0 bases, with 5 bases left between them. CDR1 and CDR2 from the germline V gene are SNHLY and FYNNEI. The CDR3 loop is CASSRDSGANVLTF. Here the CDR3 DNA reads TGTGCCAGCAGTCGGGACTCTGGGGCCAACGTCCTGACTTTC.

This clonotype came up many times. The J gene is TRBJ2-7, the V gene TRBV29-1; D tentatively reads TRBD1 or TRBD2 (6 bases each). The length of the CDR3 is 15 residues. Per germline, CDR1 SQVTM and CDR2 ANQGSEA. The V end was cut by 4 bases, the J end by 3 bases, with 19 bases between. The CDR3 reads CSVAPGGRGVYEQYF. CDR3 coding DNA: TGCAGCGTTGCCCCTGGGGGGCGAGGTGTCTACGAGCAGTACTTC.

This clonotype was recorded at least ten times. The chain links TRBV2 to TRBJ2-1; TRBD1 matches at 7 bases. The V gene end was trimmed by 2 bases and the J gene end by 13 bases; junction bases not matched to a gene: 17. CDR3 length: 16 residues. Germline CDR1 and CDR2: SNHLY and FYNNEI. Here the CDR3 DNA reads TGTGCCAGCAGTGAAAACTGGGGCAGGGGGACGTTGGATCAGTTCTTC. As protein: CASSENWGRGTLDQFF.

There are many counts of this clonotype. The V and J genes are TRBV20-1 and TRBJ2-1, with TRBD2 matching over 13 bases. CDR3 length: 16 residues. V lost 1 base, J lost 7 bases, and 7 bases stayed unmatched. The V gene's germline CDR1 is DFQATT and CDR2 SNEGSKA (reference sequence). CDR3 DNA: TGCAGTGCTAGAGGAGGGACTAGCGGGACTTGGAATGAGCAGTTCTTC. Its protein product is CSARGGTSGTWNEQFF.